This is a list of T cell receptor beta chains from one sample in a study of cytomegalovirus exposure and HLA in healthy donors. Sequencing used immunoSEQ multiplex PCR; TCRdb keeps in-frame clones, though not all of them. The sample includes 300,000 to 400,000 clones, 86% seen only once; the top ten take roughly 0.83%. Sequenced input: PBMCs. These receptors originate from a woman younger than 30 in good health and CMV-seronegative. The CDR3 runs from the conserved cysteine through the conserved F or W. The order of the fields is J gene, D gene, clone size, V gene, CDR3 protein, CDR3 DNA. A D gene is named only where the DNA matches it firmly. Clone size appears in some rows only: once, few, many, or a class for an expanded clone.

TRBJ2-7 | TRBD1 | NA | TRBV28 | CASSLRQGAREQYF | TGTGCCAGCAGTTTACGGCAGGGGGCGAGGGAGCAGTACTTC
TRBJ1-2 | NA | NA | TRBV28 | CASSRGGSLHPRYGYTF | TGTGCCAGCAGTAGGGGGGGCAGCTTACACCCTCGCTATGGCTACACCTTC
TRBJ2-7 | NA | NA | TRBV7-2 | CASSLGLGHEQYF | TGTGCCAGCAGCTTAGGGCTGGGGCACGAGCAGTACTTC
TRBJ2-1 | NA | NA | TRBV6-5 | CASTEQGYNEQFF | TGTGCCAGCACCGAACAGGGTTACAATGAGCAGTTCTTC
TRBJ2-3 | NA | once | TRBV27 | CASSPQAGASTDTQYF | TGTGCCAGCAGCCCCCAGGCAGGGGCTAGCACAGATACGCAGTATTTT
TRBJ1-2 | TRBD1 | NA | TRBV4-1 | CASSQGQTGASRYGGYTF | TGCGCCAGCAGCCAAGGACAAACAGGGGCGAGCCGATATGGGGGCTACACCTTC
TRBJ1-2 | NA | NA | TRBV5-6 | CASSLGLAQRPYGYTF | TGTGCCAGCAGCTTGGGCTTGGCTCAGCGGCCCTATGGCTACACCTTC
TRBJ2-7 | NA | NA | TRBV5-1 | CASSLDRSTYEQYF | TGCGCCAGCAGCTTGGATCGCAGTACCTACGAGCAGTACTTC
TRBJ2-7 | NA | NA | TRBV4-2 | CASSQVDSESSYEQYF | TGTGCCAGCAGCCAAGTGGACAGCGAGAGCTCCTACGAGCAGTACTTC
TRBJ2-3 | TRBD2 | NA | TRBV5-4 | CASSPRLAPADTQYF | TGTGCCAGCAGCCCCCGACTAGCTCCCGCAGATACGCAGTATTTT
TRBJ1-5 | NA | NA | TRBV19 | CASSWAVVSNQPQHF | TGTGCCAGTAGTTGGGCCGTGGTTAGCAATCAGCCCCAGCATTTT
TRBJ2-4 | NA | NA | TRBV2 | CASSDWSSEAKNIQYF | TGTGCCAGCAGTGATTGGTCCTCTGAGGCCAAAAACATTCAGTACTTC
TRBJ1-1 | TRBD1 | NA | TRBV18 | CASSSQGAGEAFF | TGTGCCAGCTCATCACAGGGGGCGGGTGAAGCTTTCTTT
TRBJ2-7 | TRBD2 | few | TRBV2 | CASSLTSGSFYEQYF | TGTGCCAGCAGTCTCACTAGCGGGAGTTTCTACGAGCAGTACTTC
TRBJ1-4 | TRBD1 | NA | TRBV4-1 | CASSQRQGGDEKLFF | TGCGCCAGCAGCCAAAGACAGGGTGGAGATGAAAAACTGTTTTTT
TRBJ2-1 | NA | NA | TRBV28 | CASSLFGSYNEQFF | TGTGCCAGCAGTTTATTCGGTAGCTACAATGAGCAGTTCTTC
TRBJ2-1 | TRBD2 | NA | TRBV4-1 | CASSRAGGPVNEQFF | TGCGCCAGCAGCCGAGCGGGAGGGCCGGTCAATGAGCAGTTCTTC
TRBJ1-5 | NA | NA | TRBV28 | CASSFVGVYQPQHF | TGTGCCAGCAGTTTTGTAGGGGTTTATCAGCCCCAGCATTTT
TRBJ2-5 | NA | NA | TRBV9 | CASSVTTGETQYF | TGTGCCAGCAGCGTAACGACGGGGGAGACCCAGTACTTC
TRBJ2-7 | TRBD1 | NA | TRBV18 | CASSPSPGTGSSYEQYF | TGTGCCAGCTCACCCTCCCCCGGGACAGGTTCATCCTACGAGCAGTACTTC
TRBJ1-3 | TRBD1 | few | TRBV5-6 | CASSLGQGISGNTIYF | TGTGCCAGCAGCTTGGGACAGGGAATCTCTGGAAACACCATATATTTT
TRBJ2-3 | NA | NA | TRBV6-6 | CASRTARATDTQYF | TGTGCCAGCAGGACGGCGCGGGCCACAGATACGCAGTATTTT